The 20 T cell receptor beta chains below were found in one sample sequenced in a study of blood T cell repertoires in COVID-19. Clones were read by immunoSEQ multiplex PCR, and TCRdb kept only the in-frame ones, dropping some. This table holds about 380,000 clones, less than 90% found once. The sample was PBMCs or T cells enriched from blood (not recorded which). The source is a woman younger than 45 who had recovered from COVID-19.

The chain joins TRBV18 to TRBJ2-5, with 7 bases aligning to TRBD1. Trimming cost V 5 bases and J 3 bases; bases outside gene matches: 6. The CDR3 covers 14 residues. Per the germline V gene, CDR1 is KGHSH and CDR2 is LQKENI. Here the CDR3 DNA reads TGTGCCAGCTCAACCTTCGACAGGGAAGAGACCCAGTACTTC. This gives the protein CASSTFDREETQYF.

V is TRBV7-2 and J is TRBJ2-2, with D perhaps matching TRBD2 (6 bases). Germline lookup yields CDR1 SGHTA and CDR2 FQGNSA. V was clipped by 5 bases and J by 5 bases, with 18 bases between them. This CDR3 is 16 amino acids long. The CDR3 DNA sequence: TGTGCCAGCAGCAGCCAACTAGCTTTAGTAACCGGGGAGCTGTTTTTT. Protein: CASSSQLALVTGELFF.

The count of this clone is one. The V and J genes are TRBV27 and TRBJ1-5, with 7 bases aligning to TRBD1. The CDR3 is made up of 13 amino acids. The germline V gene has CDR1 MNHEY and CDR2 SMNVEV (reference sequence). V shed 5 bases and J 5 bases; nucleotides not matched to a gene: 3. The CDR3 nucleotides are TGTGCCAGCAGTCCGCAGGGGGATCAGCCCCAGCATTTT. It is translated as CASSPQGDQPQHF.

This chain joins TRBV2 and TRBJ2-7; D remains ambiguous. The CDR3 contains 13 residues. The germline gives CDR1 SNHLY, CDR2 FYNNEI. Trimming removed 8 bases from V and 2 bases from J, with 13 bases in between. For the CDR3, the DNA is TGTGCCAGCCGACTGTCAGCGACCTACGAGCAGTACTTC. Translated, it gives CASRLSATYEQYF.

The chain employs TRBV28 and TRBJ2-1; 9 nucleotides align to TRBD2. The CDR3 totals 17 residues. Per the germline V gene, CDR1 is MDHEN and CDR2 is SYDVKM. The V segment lost 5 bases and the J segment 10 bases; nucleotides outside the gene matches: 18. The CDR3 bases are TGTGCCAGCAGTCCACACCTACAGGGCTTTCTAGCGGGGGAGCAGTTCTTC. It codes for CASSPHLQGFLAGEQFF.

The chain carries TRBV4-1 and TRBJ1-1; unclear D gene. V was trimmed by 1 base and J by 2 bases, leaving 14 bases between them. CDR1 and CDR2 (germline): MGHRA, YSYEKL. The CDR3 has 16 amino acids. CDR3 sequence: CASSQAATLLNTEAFF. For the CDR3, the DNA is TGCGCCAGCAGCCAAGCGGCGACACTTCTTAACACTGAAGCTTTCTTT.

This clone was seen a single time. The chain joins TRBV15 to TRBJ2-1, with TRBD1 identical over 10 bases. Unmatched junction bases numbered 8, after V lost 9 bases and J lost 3 bases. This CDR3 comprises 15 residues. The germline CDR1 and CDR2 sequences are LNHNV and YYDKDF (reference sequence). CDR3 nucleotide sequence: TGTGCCACTGTAATGGGACAGGGGCACTACAATGAGCAGTTCTTC. It translates to CATVMGQGHYNEQFF.

This clone was observed a handful of times. The CDR3 bases are TGTGCCAGCAGTGAACGGGCCTACGAGCAGTACTTC. Translating gives CASSERAYEQYF. The rearrangement joins TRBV2 to TRBJ2-7; the D is unclear. The length of the CDR3 is 12 residues. Per the germline V gene, CDR1 is SNHLY and CDR2 is FYNNEI. Trimming cost V 2 bases and J 2 bases, with 4 bases left between them.

The rearrangement links TRBV15 to TRBJ1-1, with D perhaps TRBD1 (6 bases). The CDR3 length is 18 residues. CDR1 is LNHNV, CDR2 YYDKDF, per germline (reference sequence). V lost 1 base and J lost 3, with 21 bases in between. CDR3 sequence reads: CATSRGDPGRGLDTEAFF. The CDR3 DNA reads TGTGCCACCAGCAGAGGGGACCCGGGCAGGGGCCTTGACACTGAAGCTTTCTTT.

This chain uses TRBV28 with TRBJ2-1; D is perhaps TRBD2 (5 bases). CDR3 size: 12 residues. V was trimmed by 4 bases and J by 10 bases, leaving 11 bases between them. Per the germline V gene, CDR1 is MDHEN and CDR2 is SYDVKM. The CDR3 DNA reads TGTGCCAGCAGTTATACTAGACCGGAGCAGTTCTTC. This translates into CASSYTRPEQFF. The full variable domain, completed using reference TRBV28 and TRBJ2-1, is DVKVTQSSRYLVKRTGEKVFLECVQDMDHENMFWYRQDPGLGLRLIYFSYDVKMKEKGDIPEGYSVSREKKERFSLILESASTNQTSMYLCASSYTRPEQFFGPGTRLTVL.

This chain joins TRBV7-3 and TRBJ2-7; D uncertain. Germline values: CDR1 SGHTA, CDR2 FQGTGA. This CDR3 spans 13 amino acids. Trimming pared 2 bases from V and 3 bases from J, leaving 8 bases between. For the CDR3, the DNA is TGTGCCAGCAGCTTAGGGTCAGGCTACGAGCAGTACTTC. It specifies CASSLGSGYEQYF.

The chain has TRBV5-4 and TRBJ2-3, with TRBD2 matching 7 bases. Germline-derived CDR1 and CDR2 are SGHNT and YYREEE (reference sequence). V lost 2 bases and J lost 0; bases outside the gene matches: 6. This CDR3 has 16 residues. Here the CDR3 DNA reads TGTGCCAGCAGCTTTTGGACTAGTCCGAGCACAGATACGCAGTATTTT. It encodes CASSFWTSPSTDTQYF. The full variable domain, its missing parts supplied by reference TRBV5-4 and TRBJ2-3, is ETGVTQSPTHLIKTRGQQVTLRCSSQSGHNTVSWYQQALGQGPQFIFQYYREEENGRGNFPPRFSGLQFPNYSSELNVNALELDDSALYLCASSFWTSPSTDTQYFGPGTRLTVL.

The chain combines TRBV19 with TRBJ2-5, with 7 bases aligning to TRBD1. The CDR3 consists of 16 residues. V was pared by 4 bases and J by 0 bases, with 8 bases of the junction left unmatched. Germline CDR1 and CDR2: LNHDA and SQIVND (reference sequence). CDR3 residues: CASSRPGQRNQETQYF. The CDR3, as DNA: TGTGCCAGTAGTAGGCCGGGACAGAGAAACCAAGAGACCCAGTACTTC. The variable domain in full, completed from reference TRBV19 and TRBJ2-5, reads DGGITQSPKYLFRKEGQNVTLSCEQNLNHDAMYWYRQDPGQGLRLIYYSQIVNDFQKGDIAEGYSVSREKKESFPLTVTSAQKNPTAFYLCASSRPGQRNQETQYFGPGTRLLVL.

This clone was seen more than once but under ten times. The chain employs TRBV28 and TRBJ1-5, with TRBD1 matching 7 bases. J lost 4 bases, V lost 5 bases, and 8 bases had no gene match. The germline V gene has CDR1 MDHEN and CDR2 SYDVKM. The CDR3 consists of 15 residues. The CDR3 protein is CASSPPDRDNQPQHF. In nucleotides, the CDR3 is TGTGCCAGCAGTCCCCCAGACAGGGATAATCAGCCCCAGCATTTT.

This clone occurred once. This sequence joins TRBV12-5 and TRBJ1-1; the D gene is possibly TRBD1 (5 bases). Per germline, CDR1 LGHNT and CDR2 FRNRAP. The CDR3 runs to 14 residues. Trimming pared 1 base from V and 7 bases from J, leaving 13 bases between. CDR3 sequence reads: CASGLATERYEAFF. Here the CDR3 DNA reads TGTGCTAGTGGTTTGGCGACAGAGAGATATGAAGCTTTCTTT.

This chain links TRBV19 with TRBJ2-2, with D possibly being TRBD1 (6 bases). The CDR3 spans 12 residues. Looked up from germline, CDR1 is LNHDA and CDR2 is SQIVND (reference sequence). The V end lost 8 bases, the J end lost 6 bases, and 10 bases lay between the germline ends. The CDR3 sequence is CASRGGAGELFF. The CDR3 DNA reads TGTGCCAGTCGAGGGGGTGCCGGGGAGCTGTTTTTT.

J is TRBJ2-7 and V is TRBV28; D is perhaps TRBD1 (6 bases). The CDR3 sequence is 16 residues long. Trimming took 3 bases from V and 7 from J, leaving 22 bases between them. The germline V gene has CDR1 MDHEN and CDR2 SYDVKM. The CDR3 coding sequence is TGTGCCAGCAGTTTCACAGGGAAACTCAGTAGAGGGGAGCAGTACTTC. Translated: CASSFTGKLSRGEQYF.

The chain joins TRBV5-1 to TRBJ1-4, with 10 bases that match TRBD1. Trimming took 4 bases from V and 5 from J; bases not matched to a gene: 5. Germline CDR1 and CDR2: SGHRS and YFSETQ. CDR3 length equals 15 residues. This CDR3 is CASSLRTGGNEKLFF. The CDR3 DNA follows: TGCGCCAGCAGCCTCCGGACAGGGGGGAATGAAAAACTGTTTTTT.

The V call is TRBV9, the J call TRBJ2-1, with D unresolved. The CDR3 has 13 residues. V was trimmed by 0 bases and J by 10 bases, leaving 11 bases between them. Germline CDR1 and CDR2: SGDLS and YYNGEE. CDR3 amino acids: CASSVATSSEQFF. CDR3 sequence (DNA): TGTGCCAGCAGCGTAGCTACCTCGAGCGAGCAGTTCTTC.

This chain connects TRBV7-8 to TRBJ1-5; D might be TRBD1 (5 bases). V lost 5 bases and J lost 0, with 20 bases in between. Germline V gene sequence: CDR1 SGHVS, CDR2 FQNEAQ. The CDR3 spans 18 residues. In DNA form, the CDR3 reads TGTGCCAGCAGCCTGGGGAGCGTCGGGGGTTATAGCAATCAGCCCCAGCATTTT. Its protein product is CASSLGSVGGYSNQPQHF. Using reference TRBV7-8 and TRBJ1-5 for the parts outside the CDR3, the full variable domain is GAGVSQSPRYKVAKRGQDVALRCDPISGHVSLFWYQQALGQGPEFLTYFQNEAQLDKSGLPSDRFFAERPEGSVSTLKIQRTQQEDSAVYLCASSLGSVGGYSNQPQHFGDGTRLSIL.